Listed below are T cell receptor beta chains from one sample, sequenced in a study of human T cells and chemical hapten exposure. TCRdb reanalysed the RACE reads using MiXCR and keeps one entry per CDR3 protein. The sample holds 85,000 or so distinct CDR3 sequences, over 8.5% seen once. This specimen consisted of whole blood, obtained in connection with sensitization to the hapten diphenylcyclopropenone (DPC). Receptors were obtained from a woman aged 45-59 years with alopecia areata. Some clones in this sample may be carry-over from other donors' samples. Both conserved end residues are part of each CDR3. A D gene is named only where the DNA matches it firmly. Some rows mark clone size as missing; the rest say once, few, many or name a class of expanded clone.

J: TRBJ1-2; size: many; D: .; V: TRBV6-6; CDR3: CASSNRGLHYGYTF; DNA: TGTGCCAGCAGCAACCGGGGGCTGCACTATGGCTACACCTTC
J: TRBJ1-6; size: .; D: TRBD1; V: TRBV9; CDR3: CASSVGQGDNSPLHF; DNA: TGTGCCAGCAGCGTAGGGCAGGGGGACAATTCACCCCTCCACTTT
J: TRBJ1-1; size: many; D: .; V: TRBV18; CDR3: CASSPHDGNTEAFF; DNA: TGTGCCAGCTCACCCCACGACGGGAACACTGAAGCTTTCTTT
J: TRBJ2-2; size: .; D: .; V: TRBV15; CDR3: CATSRDFTGELFF; DNA: TGTGCCACCAGCAGAGATTTTACCGGGGAGCTGTTTTTT
J: TRBJ2-2; size: few; D: .; V: TRBV28; CDR3: CASSLTGLMNTGELFF; DNA: TGTGCCAGCAGTCTAACGGGGCTAATGAACACCGGGGAGCTGTTTTTT
J: TRBJ2-2; size: .; D: .; V: TRBV18; CDR3: CASSPRGEGTGELFF; DNA: TGTGCCAGCTCACCAAGGGGCGAGGGCACCGGGGAGCTGTTTTTT
J: TRBJ1-3; size: many; D: .; V: TRBV12-3/TRBV12-4; CDR3: CASRGTGTPGNTIYF; DNA: TGTGCCAGCAGGGGTACAGGGACTCCTGGAAACACCATATATTTT
J: TRBJ1-4; size: many; D: .; V: TRBV3-1; CDR3: CASSGLGGEVRRGLFF; DNA: TGTGCCAGCAGCGGGCTAGGTGGGGAAGTGAGGCGAGGACTGTTTTTT
J: TRBJ2-3; size: few; D: .; V: TRBV3-1; CDR3: CASSQSGRPLYF; DNA: TGTGCCAGCAGCCAAAGCGGGCGCCCCCTCTATTTT
J: TRBJ2-2; size: many; D: TRBD2; V: TRBV5-1; CDR3: CASQASGNTGELFF; DNA: TGCGCCAGCCAGGCTAGCGGGAACACCGGGGAGCTGTTTTTT
J: TRBJ2-7; size: .; D: .; V: TRBV18; CDR3: CASSPRTGQSSYEQYF; DNA: TGTGCCAGCTCACCAAGAACCGGACAGTCCTCCTACGAGCAGTACTTC
J: TRBJ2-1; size: few; D: TRBD2; V: TRBV29-1; CDR3: CSVEGLLAGGSYNEQFF; DNA: TGCAGCGTTGAAGGCCTACTAGCGGGGGGTTCCTACAATGAGCAGTTCTTC
J: TRBJ2-7; size: .; D: .; V: TRBV29-1; CDR3: CSVEDAGRGAIYEQYF; DNA: TGCAGCGTTGAAGATGCGGGCCGGGGGGCGATCTACGAGCAGTACTTC
J: TRBJ1-2; size: many; D: TRBD1; V: TRBV3-1; CDR3: CASSQDDRVYGYTF; DNA: TGTGCCAGCAGCCAAGATGACAGGGTCTATGGCTACACCTTC
J: TRBJ1-5; size: few; D: .; V: TRBV20-1; CDR3: CSARWGRNQPQHF; DNA: TGCAGTGCTAGGTGGGGACGCAATCAGCCCCAGCATTTT
J: TRBJ2-1; size: .; D: .; V: TRBV6-2/TRBV6-3; CDR3: CASSYYVGEQFF; DNA: TGTGCCAGCAGTTACTATGTGGGTGAGCAGTTCTTC
J: TRBJ2-2; size: many; D: TRBD2; V: TRBV5-1; CDR3: CASSLVAGVNTGELFF; DNA: TGCGCCAGCAGCTTGGTCGCGGGGGTGAACACCGGGGAGCTGTTTTTT
J: TRBJ2-1; size: few; D: .; V: TRBV6-2/TRBV6-3; CDR3: CASNNNPNEQFF; DNA: TGTGCCAGCAACAACAATCCTAATGAGCAGTTCTTC
J: TRBJ1-1; size: many; D: .; V: TRBV12-3/TRBV12-4; CDR3: CASSMTLNTEAFF; DNA: TGTGCCAGCAGTATGACTTTGAACACTGAAGCTTTCTTT
J: TRBJ2-1; size: .; D: TRBD2; V: TRBV18; CDR3: CASSPAGDNEQFF; DNA: TGTGCCAGCTCACCCGCGGGGGACAATGAGCAGTTCTTC
J: TRBJ1-4; size: few; D: TRBD1; V: TRBV11-2; CDR3: CASCEDRGSEKLFF; DNA: TGTGCCAGCTGCGAGGACAGGGGAAGTGAAAAACTGTTTTTT
J: TRBJ2-1; size: .; D: .; V: TRBV5-1; CDR3: CASSWQGGTYNEQFF; DNA: TGCGCCAGCAGCTGGCAGGGGGGAACTTACAATGAGCAGTTCTTC
J: TRBJ2-1; size: medium-sized; D: TRBD2; V: TRBV3-1; CDR3: CASSLPTASGPYNEQFF; DNA: TGTGCCAGCAGCCTCCCCACGGCTAGCGGGCCATACAATGAGCAGTTCTTC
J: TRBJ2-3; size: few; D: .; V: TRBV28; CDR3: CACLGEFDTDTQYF; DNA: TGTGCCTGCCTAGGGGAGTTTGACACAGATACGCAGTATTTT
J: TRBJ2-2; size: many; D: TRBD1; V: TRBV15; CDR3: CATSIVDRVSGELFF; DNA: TGTGCCACCAGCATAGTGGACAGGGTTTCCGGGGAGCTGTTTTTT
J: TRBJ1-1; size: .; D: .; V: TRBV27; CDR3: CASRPGGALEAFF; DNA: TGTGCCAGCAGACCGGGGGGGGCCCTAGAAGCTTTCTTT
J: TRBJ2-3; size: .; D: .; V: TRBV27; CDR3: CASSRPHLGTDTQYF; DNA: TGTGCCAGCAGTCGACCCCACCTAGGCACAGATACGCAGTATTTT